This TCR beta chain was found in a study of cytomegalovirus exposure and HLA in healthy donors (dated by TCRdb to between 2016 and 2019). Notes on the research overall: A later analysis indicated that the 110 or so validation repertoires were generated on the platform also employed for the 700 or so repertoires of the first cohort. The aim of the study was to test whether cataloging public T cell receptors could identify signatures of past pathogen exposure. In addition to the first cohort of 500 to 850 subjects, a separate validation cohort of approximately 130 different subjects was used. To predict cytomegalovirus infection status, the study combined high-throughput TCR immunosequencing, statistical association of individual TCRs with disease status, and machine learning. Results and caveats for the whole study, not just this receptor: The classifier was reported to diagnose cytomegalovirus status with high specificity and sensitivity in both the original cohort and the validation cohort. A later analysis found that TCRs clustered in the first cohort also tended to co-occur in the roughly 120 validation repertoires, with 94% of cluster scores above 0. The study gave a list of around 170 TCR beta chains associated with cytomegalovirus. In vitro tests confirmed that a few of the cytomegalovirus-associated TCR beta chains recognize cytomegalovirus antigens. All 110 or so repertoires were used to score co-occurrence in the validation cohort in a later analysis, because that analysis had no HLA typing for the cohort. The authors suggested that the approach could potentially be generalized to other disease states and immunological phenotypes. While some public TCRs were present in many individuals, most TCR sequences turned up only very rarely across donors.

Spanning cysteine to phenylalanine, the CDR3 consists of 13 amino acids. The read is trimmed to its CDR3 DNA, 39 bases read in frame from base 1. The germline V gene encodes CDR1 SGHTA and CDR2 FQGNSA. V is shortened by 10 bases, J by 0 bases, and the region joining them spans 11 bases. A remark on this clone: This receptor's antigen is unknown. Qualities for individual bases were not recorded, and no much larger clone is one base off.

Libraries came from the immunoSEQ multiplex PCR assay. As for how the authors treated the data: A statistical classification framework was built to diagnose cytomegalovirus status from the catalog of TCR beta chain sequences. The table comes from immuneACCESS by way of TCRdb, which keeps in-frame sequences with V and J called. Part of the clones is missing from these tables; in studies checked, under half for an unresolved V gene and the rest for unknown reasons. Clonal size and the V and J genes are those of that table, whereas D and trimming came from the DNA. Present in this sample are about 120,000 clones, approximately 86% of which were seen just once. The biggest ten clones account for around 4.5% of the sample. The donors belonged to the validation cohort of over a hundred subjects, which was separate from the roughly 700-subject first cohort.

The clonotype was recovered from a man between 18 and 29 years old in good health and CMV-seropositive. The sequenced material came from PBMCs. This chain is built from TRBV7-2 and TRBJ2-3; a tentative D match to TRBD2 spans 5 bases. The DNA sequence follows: TGTGCCACCTCGGGGAGAAGCACAGATACGCAGTATTTT. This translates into CATSGRSTDTQYF.